Listed below are T cell receptor beta chains from one sample, sequenced in a study of STAT5B mutations in CD4+ large granular lymphocyte leukemia. Measured with immunoSEQ multiplex PCR; TCRdb has only the in-frame clones, and not every one. The sample records approximately 30,000 clones, roughly 84% being singletons. The sample consisted of CD4+ T cells from blood buffy coats. The receptors were sampled from a human donor in good health. The CDR3 runs from the conserved cysteine through the conserved F or W. D genes are given only for firm matches. Only part of the rows carry a size: once, few, many, or a class if the clone is expanded.

d_gene: TRBD1
abundance: -
v_gene: TRBV10-3
j_gene: TRBJ2-2
CDR3nt: TGTGCCATCAGTGAGCCGGGACAGGGGGCATCCGGGGAGCTGTTTTTT
CDR3aa: CAISEPGQGASGELFF

d_gene: TRBD2
abundance: -
v_gene: TRBV7-6
j_gene: TRBJ2-2
CDR3nt: TGTGCCAGCAGCTTACCCCGCCGGACTAGCGGTCCGAACACCGGGGAGCTGTTTTTT
CDR3aa: CASSLPRRTSGPNTGELFF

d_gene: -
abundance: -
v_gene: TRBV30
j_gene: TRBJ2-7
CDR3nt: TGTGCCTGGAGTCCCACGGACGGCTACGAGCAGTACTTC
CDR3aa: CAWSPTDGYEQYF

d_gene: TRBD2
abundance: -
v_gene: TRBV25-1
j_gene: TRBJ2-3
CDR3nt: TGTGCCAGCAGTGAGACACTAGCGGCTAGCACAGATACGCAGTATTTT
CDR3aa: CASSETLAASTDTQYF

d_gene: TRBD1
abundance: -
v_gene: TRBV5-1
j_gene: TRBJ1-1
CDR3nt: TGCGCCAGCAGCTTCCGGACAGGGAACACTGAAGCTTTCTTT
CDR3aa: CASSFRTGNTEAFF

d_gene: -
abundance: -
v_gene: TRBV5-1
j_gene: TRBJ1-2
CDR3nt: TGCGCCAGCAGCCCGGCGGGGGATGGCTACACCTTC
CDR3aa: CASSPAGDGYTF

d_gene: TRBD2
abundance: -
v_gene: TRBV28
j_gene: TRBJ2-3
CDR3nt: TGTGCCAGCAGTTTACCCATAGCGGGGTCAGATACGCAGTATTTT
CDR3aa: CASSLPIAGSDTQYF

d_gene: TRBD1
abundance: few
v_gene: TRBV28
j_gene: TRBJ1-1
CDR3nt: TGTGCCAGCCCTTCCCCGCGGGACAGCGGCACTGAAGCTTTCTTT
CDR3aa: CASPSPRDSGTEAFF

d_gene: TRBD2
abundance: once
v_gene: TRBV9
j_gene: TRBJ2-7
CDR3nt: TGTGCCAGCAGCCCCGGACTAGCGGTAGGAAGCGAGCAGTACTTC
CDR3aa: CASSPGLAVGSEQYF

d_gene: TRBD1
abundance: -
v_gene: TRBV2
j_gene: TRBJ1-4
CDR3nt: TGTGCCAGCAGCTACAGGGGGGACGAAAAACTGTTTTTT
CDR3aa: CASSYRGDEKLFF

d_gene: -
abundance: -
v_gene: TRBV14
j_gene: TRBJ1-1
CDR3nt: TGTGCCAGCAGCCAAGTAACAGGGATAGAAGCTTTCTTT
CDR3aa: CASSQVTGIEAFF

d_gene: -
abundance: -
v_gene: TRBV7-9
j_gene: TRBJ2-1
CDR3nt: TGTGCCAGCAGCTTTAGGGGAACCTACAATGAGCAGTTCTTC
CDR3aa: CASSFRGTYNEQFF

d_gene: TRBD1
abundance: -
v_gene: TRBV5-1
j_gene: TRBJ2-7
CDR3nt: TGCGCCAGCAGCCTGAACCCCGGGACAGACTACGAGCAGTACTTC
CDR3aa: CASSLNPGTDYEQYF

d_gene: TRBD2
abundance: -
v_gene: TRBV6-4
j_gene: TRBJ2-2
CDR3nt: TGTGCCAGCAGAGCGGGAGCGGACACCGGGGAGCTGTTTTTT
CDR3aa: CASRAGADTGELFF

d_gene: TRBD1
abundance: -
v_gene: TRBV6-6
j_gene: TRBJ2-5
CDR3nt: TGTGCCAGCAGTGCCGGGACAGGGCTTCCCCAGTACTTC
CDR3aa: CASSAGTGLPQYF

d_gene: -
abundance: -
v_gene: TRBV9
j_gene: TRBJ2-1
CDR3nt: TGTGCCAGCAGCTGGCTGGGTTACAATGAGCAGTTCTTC
CDR3aa: CASSWLGYNEQFF

d_gene: TRBD1
abundance: -
v_gene: TRBV19
j_gene: TRBJ1-1
CDR3nt: TGTGCCAGTAGTACCGTGGACAGGCTCTTTATGAACACTGAAGCTTTCTTT
CDR3aa: CASSTVDRLFMNTEAFF

d_gene: -
abundance: -
v_gene: TRBV5-1
j_gene: TRBJ2-6
CDR3nt: TGCGCCAGCACCTACTTCTCGACAGGTTGGGGGACTGGGGCCAACGTCCTGACTTTC
CDR3aa: CASTYFSTGWGTGANVLTF

d_gene: TRBD1
abundance: -
v_gene: TRBV6-5
j_gene: TRBJ2-7
CDR3nt: TGTGCCAGCAGCGCATTCGGACAGGGGGCTGGCGAGCAGTACTTC
CDR3aa: CASSAFGQGAGEQYF

d_gene: TRBD1
abundance: -
v_gene: TRBV6-1
j_gene: TRBJ2-5
CDR3nt: TGTGCCAGCAATACTGGGACAGGGGTCCAAGAGACCCAGTACTTC
CDR3aa: CASNTGTGVQETQYF

d_gene: -
abundance: once
v_gene: TRBV9
j_gene: TRBJ2-7
CDR3nt: TGTGCCAGCAGCGTAGGGGTCGGGACCTACGAGCAGTACTTC
CDR3aa: CASSVGVGTYEQYF

d_gene: -
abundance: -
v_gene: TRBV11-3
j_gene: TRBJ2-7
CDR3nt: TGTGCCAGCAGCTTAAATCTTCAGGGGACCTACGAGCAGTACTTC
CDR3aa: CASSLNLQGTYEQYF

d_gene: TRBD2
abundance: -
v_gene: TRBV30
j_gene: TRBJ2-1
CDR3nt: TGTGCCTGGAGTGTAAGGACTAGCGTCTACAATGAGCAGTTCTTC
CDR3aa: CAWSVRTSVYNEQFF

d_gene: -
abundance: -
v_gene: TRBV18
j_gene: TRBJ1-6
CDR3nt: TGTGCCAGCTCACCCCAGCTCAATTCACCCCTCCACTTT
CDR3aa: CASSPQLNSPLHF

d_gene: -
abundance: -
v_gene: TRBV6-6
j_gene: TRBJ1-1
CDR3nt: TGTGCCAGCAGCCGACTGGTGAACACTGAAGCTTTCTTT
CDR3aa: CASSRLVNTEAFF

d_gene: -
abundance: -
v_gene: TRBV7-8
j_gene: TRBJ2-7
CDR3nt: TGTGCCAGCAGCCCACTCGGGGCGCGGGAAACTCCCTACGAGCAGTACTTC
CDR3aa: CASSPLGARETPYEQYF

d_gene: -
abundance: -
v_gene: TRBV4-2
j_gene: TRBJ2-5
CDR3nt: TGTGCCAGCAGCCCAGGGGGTAGGGGGGAGGAGACCCAGTACTTC
CDR3aa: CASSPGGRGEETQYF